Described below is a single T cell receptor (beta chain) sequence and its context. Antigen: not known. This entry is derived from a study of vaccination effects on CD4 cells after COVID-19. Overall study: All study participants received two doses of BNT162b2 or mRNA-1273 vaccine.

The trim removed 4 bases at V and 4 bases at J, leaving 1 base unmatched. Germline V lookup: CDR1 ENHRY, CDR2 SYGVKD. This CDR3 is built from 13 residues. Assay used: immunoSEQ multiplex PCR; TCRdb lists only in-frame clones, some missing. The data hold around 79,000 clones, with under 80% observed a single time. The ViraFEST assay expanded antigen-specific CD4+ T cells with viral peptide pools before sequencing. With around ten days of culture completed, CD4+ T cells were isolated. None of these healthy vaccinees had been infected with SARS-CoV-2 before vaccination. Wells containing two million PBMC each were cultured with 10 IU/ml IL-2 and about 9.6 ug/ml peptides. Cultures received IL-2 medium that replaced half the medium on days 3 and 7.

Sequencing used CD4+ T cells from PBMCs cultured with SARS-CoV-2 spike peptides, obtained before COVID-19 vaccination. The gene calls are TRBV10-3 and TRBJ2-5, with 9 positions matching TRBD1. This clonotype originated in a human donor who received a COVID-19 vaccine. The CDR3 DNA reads TGTGCCATCAGTGGACAGGGGGGAGAGACCCAGTACTTC. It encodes CAISGQGGETQYF.